A selection of T cell receptor beta chains follows, all from one sample in a study of blood T cell repertoires in COVID-19. Produced via immunoSEQ multiplex PCR; TCRdb's table is partial and in-frame only. The sample lists 200,000 to 250,000 clones; 88% were seen once. What was sequenced was peripheral blood. These receptors were taken from a woman aged 60 to 75 with acute or convalescent COVID-19. Each CDR3 is given with its conserved first and last residue. The D gene is left open where the match is weak. The listing skips clone size in some rows; elsewhere it reads once, few, many or a size class.

size: -
V: TRBV15
D: -
J: TRBJ2-2
DNA: TGTGCCACCAGCGGCCGGGGTTCGAACACCGGGGAGCTGTTTTTT
CDR3: CATSGRGSNTGELFF

size: -
V: TRBV5-1
D: -
J: TRBJ1-4
DNA: TGCGCCAGCAGCCCAATCCGGGGGGAAGAAAAACTGTTTTTT
CDR3: CASSPIRGEEKLFF

size: -
V: TRBV6-5
D: TRBD1
J: TRBJ1-3
DNA: TGTGCCAGCAGTCCCGGACAGGGTCGTGGAAACACCATATATTTT
CDR3: CASSPGQGRGNTIYF

size: -
V: TRBV10-2
D: TRBD2
J: TRBJ2-6
DNA: TGCGCCAGCAGTGAGTCGGGGGGGACTGGGGCCAACGTCCTGACTTTC
CDR3: CASSESGGTGANVLTF

size: once
V: TRBV11-2
D: -
J: TRBJ2-5
DNA: TGTGCCAGCAGCGGGCCCGGTTTATCACGGGAGACCCAGTACTTC
CDR3: CASSGPGLSRETQYF

size: -
V: TRBV9
D: TRBD2
J: TRBJ2-7
DNA: TGTGCCAGCAGCGAAGGAGCGGGGGGGCCGCAGTACTTC
CDR3: CASSEGAGGPQYF

size: -
V: TRBV5-1
D: TRBD1
J: TRBJ1-1
DNA: TGCGCCAGCAGCTCCGGACAGGCGGGAACTGAAGCTTTCTTT
CDR3: CASSSGQAGTEAFF

size: -
V: TRBV2
D: TRBD1
J: TRBJ1-1
DNA: TGTGCCAGCAGTGACCCCTTGACAGGGGCTATGAACACTGAAGCTTTCTTT
CDR3: CASSDPLTGAMNTEAFF

size: -
V: TRBV6-1
D: -
J: TRBJ2-2
DNA: TGTGCCAGCAGTGAAGTAGGGGGTGCCGGGGAGCTGTTTTTT
CDR3: CASSEVGGAGELFF

size: -
V: TRBV19
D: -
J: TRBJ2-2
DNA: TGTGCCAGTACGCGATACGGGACAAAGAACACCGGGGAGCTGTTTTTT
CDR3: CASTRYGTKNTGELFF

size: -
V: TRBV19
D: TRBD1
J: TRBJ1-5
DNA: TGTGCCAGTAGCACGGACAGGGGCGCCCAGTGGGATCAGCCCCAGCATTTT
CDR3: CASSTDRGAQWDQPQHF

size: -
V: TRBV28
D: -
J: TRBJ1-2
DNA: TGTGCCAGCAGCCCTTTGGGGGGCTATGGCTACACCTTC
CDR3: CASSPLGGYGYTF

size: once
V: TRBV3-1/TRBV3-2
D: TRBD1
J: TRBJ1-6
DNA: TGTGCCAGCAGCCAAGAGAGGGGAAGACAGGGGAATTCACCCCTCCACTTT
CDR3: CASSQERGRQGNSPLHF

size: -
V: TRBV30
D: TRBD1
J: TRBJ2-2
DNA: TGTGCCTGGAGCACCGGGACAGGGGGCACCGGGGAGCTGTTTTTT
CDR3: CAWSTGTGGTGELFF

size: once
V: TRBV5-1
D: -
J: TRBJ1-1
DNA: TGCGCCAGCAGTTTATCCCCCCAGGGCGAAGCTTTCTTT
CDR3: CASSLSPQGEAFF

size: -
V: TRBV5-1
D: -
J: TRBJ2-5
DNA: TGCGCCAGCAGCGCCAGCTATTCGGGAAACCAAGAGACCCAGTACTTC
CDR3: CASSASYSGNQETQYF

size: -
V: TRBV11-2
D: -
J: TRBJ1-2
DNA: TGTGCCAGCAGCTTAGGGGGCGGCTACACCTTC
CDR3: CASSLGGGYTF

size: -
V: TRBV7-9
D: -
J: TRBJ1-6
DNA: TGTGCCAGTCAGGGACTTGGTAATTCACCCCTCCACTTT
CDR3: CASQGLGNSPLHF

size: -
V: TRBV19
D: -
J: TRBJ1-1
DNA: TGTGCCAGTAGTCGTCGGGGGGCAGGCGCTGAAGCTTTCTTT
CDR3: CASSRRGAGAEAFF

size: -
V: TRBV6-5
D: TRBD1
J: TRBJ1-2
DNA: TGTGCCAGCAGTAGGGACAGGTCGGGGTCGGGCTACACCTTC
CDR3: CASSRDRSGSGYTF

size: -
V: TRBV2
D: TRBD1
J: TRBJ2-2
DNA: TGTGCCAGCAGTCGGGACAGGGGAGGAGTGGCCGGGGAGCTGTTTTTT
CDR3: CASSRDRGGVAGELFF

size: -
V: TRBV5-5
D: -
J: TRBJ1-3
DNA: TGTGCCAGCAGCTTCACTTACGGACAGAGCTCTGGAAACACCATATATTTT
CDR3: CASSFTYGQSSGNTIYF

size: -
V: TRBV28
D: TRBD1
J: TRBJ2-1
DNA: TGTGCCAGCAGTTTCAGAACAGGGGACAATGAGCAGTTCTTC
CDR3: CASSFRTGDNEQFF

size: -
V: TRBV24-1
D: TRBD1
J: TRBJ2-1
DNA: TGTGCCACCCCGCGGGACAGGGGGCTCGCTGAGCAGTTCTTC
CDR3: CATPRDRGLAEQFF

size: once
V: TRBV12-3/TRBV12-4
D: -
J: TRBJ1-5
DNA: TGTGCCAGCAGTGGCCAAGAAAGTCAGCCCCAGCATTTT
CDR3: CASSGQESQPQHF

size: once
V: TRBV29-1
D: -
J: TRBJ1-1
DNA: TGCAGCGTTGAGACAGGAGTCCACACTGAAGCTTTCTTT
CDR3: CSVETGVHTEAFF

size: -
V: TRBV18
D: -
J: TRBJ2-1
DNA: TGTGCCAGCTCCGTGGGGGCGGGAGTAGCTGATGAGCAGTTCTTC
CDR3: CASSVGAGVADEQFF

size: -
V: TRBV7-3
D: TRBD1
J: TRBJ1-4
DNA: TGTGCCAGCAGCTTAACGGGGCAGGGGGTGTTTAATGAAAAACTGTTTTTT
CDR3: CASSLTGQGVFNEKLFF

size: -
V: TRBV5-1
D: -
J: TRBJ2-2
DNA: TGCGCCAGCAGCTTCCGGGGCACCGGGGAGCTGTTTTTT
CDR3: CASSFRGTGELFF

size: -
V: TRBV4-1
D: TRBD1
J: TRBJ1-1
DNA: TGCGCCAGCAGCCGCTGGACAGGGGGCAGAAATACCATGAACACTGAAGCTTTCTTT
CDR3: CASSRWTGGRNTMNTEAFF

size: -
V: TRBV24-1
D: -
J: TRBJ2-3
DNA: TGTGCCACCAGTGCTAGCGAGAATACGCAGTATTTT
CDR3: CATSASENTQYF

size: few
V: TRBV30
D: -
J: TRBJ1-2
DNA: TGTGCCTGGAGTGTACGGGGGGCCTATGGCTACACCTTC
CDR3: CAWSVRGAYGYTF

size: -
V: TRBV13
D: -
J: TRBJ1-5
DNA: TGTGCCAGCAGCCGAGCCGGTAGCAATCAGCCCCAGCATTTT
CDR3: CASSRAGSNQPQHF

size: -
V: TRBV7-8
D: TRBD2
J: TRBJ2-3
DNA: TGTGCCAGCAGTCCGACTAGCCTCACAGATACGCAGTATTTT
CDR3: CASSPTSLTDTQYF

size: -
V: TRBV10-1
D: -
J: TRBJ1-3
DNA: TGCGCCAGTGCGTCGGGACTCCTCTCTGGAAACACCATATATTTT
CDR3: CASASGLLSGNTIYF

size: -
V: TRBV7-2
D: -
J: TRBJ1-5
DNA: TGTGCCAGCAGCCCCTACAGGGTAGACAATCAGCCCCAGCATTTT
CDR3: CASSPYRVDNQPQHF

size: -
V: TRBV19
D: TRBD1
J: TRBJ1-1
DNA: TGTGCCAGTAGTAACCCCCGGACAGGGGGGAACACTGAAGCTTTCTTT
CDR3: CASSNPRTGGNTEAFF